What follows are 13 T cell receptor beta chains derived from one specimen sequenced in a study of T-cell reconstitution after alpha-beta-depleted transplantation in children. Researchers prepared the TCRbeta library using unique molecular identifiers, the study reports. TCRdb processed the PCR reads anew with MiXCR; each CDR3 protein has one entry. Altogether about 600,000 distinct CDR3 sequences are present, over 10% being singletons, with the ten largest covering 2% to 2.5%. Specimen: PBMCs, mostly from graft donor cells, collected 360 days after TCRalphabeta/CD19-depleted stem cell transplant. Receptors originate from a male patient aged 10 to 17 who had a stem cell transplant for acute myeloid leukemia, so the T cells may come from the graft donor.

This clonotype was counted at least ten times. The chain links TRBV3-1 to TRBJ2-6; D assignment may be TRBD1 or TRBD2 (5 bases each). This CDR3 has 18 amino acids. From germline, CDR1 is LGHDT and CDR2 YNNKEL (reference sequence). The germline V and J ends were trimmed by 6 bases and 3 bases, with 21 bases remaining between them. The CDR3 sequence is CASRLESGPSYGANVLTF. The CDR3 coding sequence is TGTGCCAGCAGGCTCGAATCGGGGCCCAGTTATGGGGCCAACGTCCTGACTTTC.

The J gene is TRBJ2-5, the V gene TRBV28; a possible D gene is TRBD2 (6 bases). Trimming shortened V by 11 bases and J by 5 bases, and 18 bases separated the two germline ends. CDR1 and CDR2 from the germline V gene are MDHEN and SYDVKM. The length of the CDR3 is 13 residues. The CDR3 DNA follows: TGTGCCTGGTCACGGGAGCTCGGGGAGACCCAGTACTTC. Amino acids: CAWSRELGETQYF.

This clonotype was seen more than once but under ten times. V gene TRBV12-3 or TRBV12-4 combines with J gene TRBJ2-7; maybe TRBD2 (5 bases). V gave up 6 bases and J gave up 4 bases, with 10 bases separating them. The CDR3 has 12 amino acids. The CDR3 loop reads CASSLTIYEQYF. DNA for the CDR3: TGTGCCAGCAGCCTGACTATTTACGAGCAGTACTTC.

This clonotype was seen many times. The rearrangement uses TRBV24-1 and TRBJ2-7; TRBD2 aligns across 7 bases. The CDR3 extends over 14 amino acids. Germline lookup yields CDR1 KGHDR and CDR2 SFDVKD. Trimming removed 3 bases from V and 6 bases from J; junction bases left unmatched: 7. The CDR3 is CATSDGWEGTEQYF. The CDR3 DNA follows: TGTGCCACCAGTGATGGGTGGGAGGGAACCGAGCAGTACTTC.

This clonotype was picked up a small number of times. Here the CDR3 DNA reads TGCGCCAGCAGCTCCTCGGGAGTTTCGACCTACGAGCAGTACTTC. Translated, it gives CASSSSGVSTYEQYF. The rearrangement joins TRBV5-1 to TRBJ2-7, with a weak D call TRBD2 (6 bases). Germline V gene sequence: CDR1 SGHRS, CDR2 YFSETQ. CDR3 length equals 15 residues. V was trimmed by 3 bases and J by 2 bases, leaving 15 bases between them.

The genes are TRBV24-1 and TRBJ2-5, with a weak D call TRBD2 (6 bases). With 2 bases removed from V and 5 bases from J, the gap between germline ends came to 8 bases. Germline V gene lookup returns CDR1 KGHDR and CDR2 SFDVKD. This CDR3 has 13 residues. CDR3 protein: CATSDSGRETQYF. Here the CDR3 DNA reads TGTGCCACCAGTGATTCAGGGAGGGAGACCCAGTACTTC.

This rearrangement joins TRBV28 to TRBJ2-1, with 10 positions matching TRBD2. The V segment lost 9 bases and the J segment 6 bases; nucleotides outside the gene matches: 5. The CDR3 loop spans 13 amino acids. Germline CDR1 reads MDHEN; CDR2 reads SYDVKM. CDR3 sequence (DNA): TGTGCCAGTCGACCTAGCGGGAGCAATGAGCAGTTCTTC. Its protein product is CASRPSGSNEQFF.

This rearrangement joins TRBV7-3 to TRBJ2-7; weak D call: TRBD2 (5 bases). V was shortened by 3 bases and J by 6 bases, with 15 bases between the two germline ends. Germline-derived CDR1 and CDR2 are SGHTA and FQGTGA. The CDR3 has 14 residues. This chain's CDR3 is CASSLPGRTLEQYF. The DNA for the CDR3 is TGTGCCAGCAGCTTGCCGGGAAGAACTCTCGAGCAGTACTTC.

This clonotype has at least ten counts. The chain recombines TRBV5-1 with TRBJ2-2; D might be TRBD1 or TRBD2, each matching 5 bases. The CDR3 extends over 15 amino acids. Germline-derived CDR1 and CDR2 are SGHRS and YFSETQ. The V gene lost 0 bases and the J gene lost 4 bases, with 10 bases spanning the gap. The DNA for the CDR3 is TGCGCCAGCAGCTTGGTTTTGAGGGGCACCGGGGAGCTGTTTTTT. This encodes CASSLVLRGTGELFF.

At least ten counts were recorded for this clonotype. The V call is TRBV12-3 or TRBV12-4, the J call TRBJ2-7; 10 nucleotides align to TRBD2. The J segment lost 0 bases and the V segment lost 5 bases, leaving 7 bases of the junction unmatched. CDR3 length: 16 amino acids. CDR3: CASSPGASGSSYEQYF. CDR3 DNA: TGTGCCAGCAGTCCCGGGGCTAGCGGGAGCTCCTACGAGCAGTACTTC.

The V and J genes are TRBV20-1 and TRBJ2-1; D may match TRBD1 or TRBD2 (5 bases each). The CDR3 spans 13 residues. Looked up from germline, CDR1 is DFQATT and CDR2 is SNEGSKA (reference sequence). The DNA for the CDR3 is TGCAGCCCCCGAGGGACCAGCTACAATGAGCAGTTCTTC. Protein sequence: CSPRGTSYNEQFF.

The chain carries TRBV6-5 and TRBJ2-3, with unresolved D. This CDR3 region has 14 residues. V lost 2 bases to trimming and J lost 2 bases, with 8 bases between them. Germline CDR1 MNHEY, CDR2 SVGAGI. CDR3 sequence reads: CASSYNQDTDTQYF. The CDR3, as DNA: TGTGCCAGCAGTTACAACCAGGACACAGATACGCAGTATTTT.

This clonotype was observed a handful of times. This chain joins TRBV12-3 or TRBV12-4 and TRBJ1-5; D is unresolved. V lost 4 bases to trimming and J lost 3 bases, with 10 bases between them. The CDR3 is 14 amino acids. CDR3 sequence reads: CASSSTGNNQPQHF. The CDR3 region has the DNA TGTGCCAGCAGTTCCACCGGTAACAATCAGCCCCAGCATTTT.